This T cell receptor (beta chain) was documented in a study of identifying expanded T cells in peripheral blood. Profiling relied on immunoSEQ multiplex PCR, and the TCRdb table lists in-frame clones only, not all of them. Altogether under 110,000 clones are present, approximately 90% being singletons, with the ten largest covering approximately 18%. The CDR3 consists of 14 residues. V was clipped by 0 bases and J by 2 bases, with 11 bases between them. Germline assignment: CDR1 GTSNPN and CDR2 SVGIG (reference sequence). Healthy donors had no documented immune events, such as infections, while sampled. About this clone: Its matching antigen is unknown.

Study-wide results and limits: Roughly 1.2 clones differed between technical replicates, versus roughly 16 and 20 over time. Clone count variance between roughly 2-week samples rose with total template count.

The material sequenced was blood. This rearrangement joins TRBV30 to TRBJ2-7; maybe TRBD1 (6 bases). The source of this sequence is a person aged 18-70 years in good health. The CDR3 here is CAWSVSAGAYEQYF. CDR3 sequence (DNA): TGTGCCTGGAGTGTATCTGCAGGGGCCTACGAGCAGTACTTC.